The rows below give T cell receptor beta chains drawn from one sample of a study of CD8 T cells in ankylosing spondylitis. TCRdb itself ran the 5' RACE reads through MiXCR, one entry per CDR3 protein. The sample includes about 190,000 distinct CDR3 sequences, 10% to 15% of them seen just once. The source material was blood, either unsorted or a sorted T cell fraction (not recorded which). These receptors were collected from a female donor with ankylosing spondylitis or in good health (not recorded which). CDR3s include the opening cysteine and the closing phenylalanine or tryptophan. The order of the fields is CDR3 DNA, CDR3 protein, D gene, J gene, V gene, clone size. The D gene is left open where the match is weak. The size entry is marked missing in some rows and otherwise reads once, few, many or a size class.

DNA: TGTGCCACCAGTGATCCCCAGCCAGGGGCCAACAATGAGCAGTTCTTC
CDR3: CATSDPQPGANNEQFF
D: NA
J: TRBJ2-1
V: TRBV24-1
size: many

DNA: TGTGCCAGCAGCTTAGCAGATAACTATGGCTACACCTTC
CDR3: CASSLADNYGYTF
D: NA
J: TRBJ1-2
V: TRBV7-6
size: many

DNA: TGTGCCAGCACCCGGGTTGGCGGGAGCTCCTACAATGAGCAGTTCTTC
CDR3: CASTRVGGSSYNEQFF
D: TRBD2
J: TRBJ2-1
V: TRBV27
size: few

DNA: TGCGCCAGCAGCTTGGAGGGGACATCCTATGGCTACACCTTC
CDR3: CASSLEGTSYGYTF
D: NA
J: TRBJ1-2
V: TRBV5-1
size: few

DNA: TGTGCCAGCAGTAGTTATAGCGGGCTAAGGGATGAGCAGTTCTTC
CDR3: CASSSYSGLRDEQFF
D: TRBD2
J: TRBJ2-1
V: TRBV12-3/TRBV12-4
size: many

DNA: TGTGCCAGCAGGGAGGTCAGCGCCGGGGAGCTGTTTTTT
CDR3: CASREVSAGELFF
D: NA
J: TRBJ2-2
V: TRBV6-2/TRBV6-3
size: few

DNA: TGTGCCAGCAGAGGACAGGGGATGAACACTGAAGCTTTCTTT
CDR3: CASRGQGMNTEAFF
D: TRBD1
J: TRBJ1-1
V: TRBV6-2/TRBV6-3
size: many

DNA: TGTGCCAGCAGCTTAGTTGGACAGGGGGCCCATCAGCCCCAGCATTTT
CDR3: CASSLVGQGAHQPQHF
D: TRBD1
J: TRBJ1-5
V: TRBV7-2
size: NA

DNA: TGCGCCAGCAGCCCATCTCTACAGGGTATAATCTCCTACAATGAGCAGTTCTTC
CDR3: CASSPSLQGIISYNEQFF
D: NA
J: TRBJ2-1
V: TRBV5-1
size: many

DNA: TGCAGTGCCGGGACTGGCTATAATTCACCCCTCCACTTT
CDR3: CSAGTGYNSPLHF
D: NA
J: TRBJ1-6
V: TRBV20-1
size: few

DNA: TGTGCCAGCAGCCAAGATTCCGCGGTGGAGACCCAGTACTTC
CDR3: CASSQDSAVETQYF
D: NA
J: TRBJ2-5
V: TRBV4-2
size: many

DNA: TGTGCCAGCAGGCAGACAGGGACCACCGGGGAGCTGTTTTTT
CDR3: CASRQTGTTGELFF
D: TRBD1
J: TRBJ2-2
V: TRBV6-1
size: many

DNA: TGTGCCAGCAGCCTCGCGGGGACTGAAAAACTGTTTTTT
CDR3: CASSLAGTEKLFF
D: NA
J: TRBJ1-4
V: TRBV12-3/TRBV12-4
size: many

DNA: TGTGCCAGCAGCTTATTTTCCCCCCCCCCAGGGATTGGAGGCTACAATGAGCAGTTCTTC
CDR3: CASSLFSPPPGIGGYNEQFF
D: NA
J: TRBJ2-1
V: TRBV7-6
size: few

DNA: TGTGCCAGCAGCTCACCGGACCTACGGACTGAAGCTTTCTTT
CDR3: CASSSPDLRTEAFF
D: NA
J: TRBJ1-1
V: TRBV7-2
size: many

DNA: TGTGCCAGCAGTGGGGCGGTAGACACCGGGGAGCTGTTTTTT
CDR3: CASSGAVDTGELFF
D: NA
J: TRBJ2-2
V: TRBV2
size: many

DNA: TGTGCCACCAGCACCGGGAGCTACGAGCAGTACTTC
CDR3: CATSTGSYEQYF
D: NA
J: TRBJ2-7
V: TRBV15
size: many

DNA: TGTGCCACCAGTGATTTTGGCGGGAGGGCCGGCAATGAGCAGTTCTTC
CDR3: CATSDFGGRAGNEQFF
D: TRBD2
J: TRBJ2-1
V: TRBV24-1
size: many

DNA: TGTGCCAGCAGTTTAATGGTGGCAGGGTATGAAAAACTGTTTTTT
CDR3: CASSLMVAGYEKLFF
D: NA
J: TRBJ1-4
V: TRBV12-3/TRBV12-4
size: few

DNA: TGTGCCAGCAGCCCGGGTTCGGATGGCACAGATACGCAGTATTTT
CDR3: CASSPGSDGTDTQYF
D: NA
J: TRBJ2-3
V: TRBV4-2
size: NA

DNA: TGCGCCAGCAGCTTGGAGGCCAGCATGTCTGGGGCCAACGTCCTGACTTTC
CDR3: CASSLEASMSGANVLTF
D: NA
J: TRBJ2-6
V: TRBV5-1
size: few

DNA: TGTGCCAGCAGTTTAGGGGGGCTCAAAAACATTCAGTACTTC
CDR3: CASSLGGLKNIQYF
D: NA
J: TRBJ2-4
V: TRBV12-3/TRBV12-4
size: many

DNA: TGTGCCAGCAGTTCACCAGGGAATTACGAGCAGTACTTC
CDR3: CASSSPGNYEQYF
D: NA
J: TRBJ2-7
V: TRBV12-3/TRBV12-4
size: many

DNA: TGTGCCAGCAGCTTAGTGTTGGCGGTGAACGCAGATACGCAGTATTTT
CDR3: CASSLVLAVNADTQYF
D: NA
J: TRBJ2-3
V: TRBV7-9
size: many

DNA: TGCAGTGCTAGAGACCCCAGTTCCTCCTACGAGCAGTACTTC
CDR3: CSARDPSSSYEQYF
D: NA
J: TRBJ2-7
V: TRBV20-1
size: many

DNA: TGCGCCAGCAAAATTCTACCCTCCTACAATGAGCAGTTCTTC
CDR3: CASKILPSYNEQFF
D: NA
J: TRBJ2-1
V: TRBV5-1
size: many

DNA: TGTGCCAGCAGGTCCGGGGGGCCGGCTCAGCCCCAGCATTTT
CDR3: CASRSGGPAQPQHF
D: NA
J: TRBJ1-5
V: TRBV12-3/TRBV12-4
size: many

DNA: TGTGCCAGCAGTTTAAGGGGGACTGGGGCCAACGTCCTGACTTTC
CDR3: CASSLRGTGANVLTF
D: NA
J: TRBJ2-6
V: TRBV12-3/TRBV12-4
size: many

DNA: TGTGCCAGCAGCGTAGGATGGCTCTCTGGGGCCAACGTCCTGACTTTC
CDR3: CASSVGWLSGANVLTF
D: NA
J: TRBJ2-6
V: TRBV9
size: many

DNA: TGTGCCAGCAGCTTAGTGTGGCTAGCGGTATGGAATGAGCAGTTCTTC
CDR3: CASSLVWLAVWNEQFF
D: TRBD2
J: TRBJ2-1
V: TRBV7-9
size: many

DNA: TGTGCCAGCATCGCGTCGGACAGGGTTAGCTACGAGCAGTACTTC
CDR3: CASIASDRVSYEQYF
D: TRBD1
J: TRBJ2-7
V: TRBV6-1
size: many

DNA: TGTGCCAGCAGCCAAGATATGGCTAGCGGGAGGAATGAGCAGTTCTTC
CDR3: CASSQDMASGRNEQFF
D: TRBD2
J: TRBJ2-1
V: TRBV3-1
size: NA

DNA: TGTGCCAGCAGCCCTCCCGGCCTGACAGGGAACGTCGAGCAGTACTTC
CDR3: CASSPPGLTGNVEQYF
D: TRBD1
J: TRBJ2-7
V: TRBV7-2
size: NA

DNA: TGCGCCAGCAGCCGACGGACAGGGGCCTACAATGAGCAGTTCTTC
CDR3: CASSRRTGAYNEQFF
D: TRBD1
J: TRBJ2-1
V: TRBV4-3
size: NA

DNA: TGTGCCAGCAGCCAAGTAGAGTCCTCGAACACCGGGGAGCTGTTTTTT
CDR3: CASSQVESSNTGELFF
D: NA
J: TRBJ2-2
V: TRBV4-2
size: many

DNA: TGTGCCAGCCGAATGACAGGTCTCAAAGGGGCTGAAGCTTTCTTT
CDR3: CASRMTGLKGAEAFF
D: NA
J: TRBJ1-1
V: TRBV6-2/TRBV6-3
size: many